This T cell receptor beta chain emerged from a study of shared clonotypes between healthy human individuals. The overall study: The study enrolled a couple of women and a few men aged 18 to 49. Study-level findings and limits: Having only a few donors restricted how much genetic and exposure-history diversity was captured.

Concerning this clone: Its antigen is undetermined.

CDR1 is SGHAT, CDR2 FQNNGV, per germline. The length of the CDR3 is 12 residues. V was trimmed by 4 bases and J by 0 bases, leaving 4 bases between them. Produced via immunoSEQ multiplex PCR; TCRdb's table is partial and in-frame only. The data contain hundreds of thousands of clones, about 90% of them seen just once; the ten biggest clones take up approximately 22%. In the naive CD8 group, cells lacked CD45RO and were positively selected for CCR7, so terminally differentiated effector memory CD45RA+ cells were left out. The gene calls are TRBV11-2 and TRBJ2-7; the D is unclear. This receptor was identified in a man aged 30-40 years in good health. The sequenced sample was naive CD8+ T cells sorted from blood. The CDR3 sequence is CASSYSSYEQYF. CDR3 DNA sequence: TGTGCCAGCAGCTACAGCTCCTACGAGCAGTACTTC.